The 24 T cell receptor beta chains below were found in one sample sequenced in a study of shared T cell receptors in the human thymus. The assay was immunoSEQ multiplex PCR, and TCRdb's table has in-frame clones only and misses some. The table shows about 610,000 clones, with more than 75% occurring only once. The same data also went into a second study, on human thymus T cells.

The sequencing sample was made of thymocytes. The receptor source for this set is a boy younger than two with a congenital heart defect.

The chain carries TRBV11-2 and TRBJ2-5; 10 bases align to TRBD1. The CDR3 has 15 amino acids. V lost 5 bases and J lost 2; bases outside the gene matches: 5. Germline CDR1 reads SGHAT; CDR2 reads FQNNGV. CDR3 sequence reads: CASSPRTGGQETQYF. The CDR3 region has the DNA TGTGCCAGCAGCCCCCGGACAGGGGGGCAAGAGACCCAGTACTTC.

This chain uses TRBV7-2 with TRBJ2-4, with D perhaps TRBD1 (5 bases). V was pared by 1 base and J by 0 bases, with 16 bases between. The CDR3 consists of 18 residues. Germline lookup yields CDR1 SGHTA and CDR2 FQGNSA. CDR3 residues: CASSLGGLLPIAKNIQYF. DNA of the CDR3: TGTGCCAGCAGCTTAGGGGGCCTCCTACCGATAGCCAAAAACATTCAGTACTTC.

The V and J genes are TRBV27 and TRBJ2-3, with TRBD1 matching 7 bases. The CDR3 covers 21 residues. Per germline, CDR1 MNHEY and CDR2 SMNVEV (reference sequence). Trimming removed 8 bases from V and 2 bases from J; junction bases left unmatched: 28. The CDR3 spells CASRRPFNEGAPVGPTDTQYF. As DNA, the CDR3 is TGTGCCAGCCGTCGTCCCTTTAATGAGGGGGCGCCGGTAGGGCCCACAGATACGCAGTATTTT.

This CDR3 is CASSPGSYNEQFF. DNA of the CDR3: TGTGCCAGCAGCCCCGGGAGTTACAATGAGCAGTTCTTC. The genes are TRBV28 and TRBJ2-1; a weak D match, TRBD2 (6 bases). The germline V and J ends were trimmed by 6 bases and 4 bases, with 10 bases remaining between them. The CDR3 sequence is 13 residues long. Germline lookup yields CDR1 MDHEN and CDR2 SYDVKM.

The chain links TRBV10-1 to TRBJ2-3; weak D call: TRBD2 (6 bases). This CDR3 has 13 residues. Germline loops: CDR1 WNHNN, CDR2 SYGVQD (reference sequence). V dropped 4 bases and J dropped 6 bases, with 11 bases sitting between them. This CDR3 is CASSARRADTQYF. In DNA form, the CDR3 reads TGCGCCAGCAGTGCGAGGAGGGCGGATACGCAGTATTTT.

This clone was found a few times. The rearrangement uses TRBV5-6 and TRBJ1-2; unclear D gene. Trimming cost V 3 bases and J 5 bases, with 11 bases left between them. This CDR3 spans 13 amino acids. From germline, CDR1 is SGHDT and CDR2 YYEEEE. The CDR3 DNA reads TGTGCCAGCAGCTCCCTCACATGGTATGGCTACACCTTC. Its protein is CASSSLTWYGYTF.

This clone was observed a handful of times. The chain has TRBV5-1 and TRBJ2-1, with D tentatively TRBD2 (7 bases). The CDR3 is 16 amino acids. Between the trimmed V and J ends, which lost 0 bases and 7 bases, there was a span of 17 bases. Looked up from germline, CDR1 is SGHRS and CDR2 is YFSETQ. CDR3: CASSLVPSGGGNEQFF. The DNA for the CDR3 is TGCGCCAGCAGCTTGGTGCCTAGCGGAGGGGGGAATGAGCAGTTCTTC. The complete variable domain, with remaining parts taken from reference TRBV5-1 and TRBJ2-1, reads KAGVTQTPRYLIKTRGQQVTLSCSPISGHRSVSWYQQTPGQGLQFLFEYFSETQRNKGNFPGRFSGRQFSNSRSEMNVSTLELGDSALYLCASSLVPSGGGNEQFFGPGTRLTVL.

CDR3 loop: CATSRDPPRRGTGELFF. In nucleotides, the CDR3 is TGTGCCACCAGCAGAGATCCCCCGCGTAGGGGCACCGGGGAGCTGTTTTTT. This chain joins TRBV15 and TRBJ2-2, with TRBD1 as a possible D gene (5 bases). This CDR3 comprises 17 residues. Deletions cut 0 bases from V and 4 bases from J, with 15 bases between. Germline loops: CDR1 LNHNV, CDR2 YYDKDF (reference sequence).

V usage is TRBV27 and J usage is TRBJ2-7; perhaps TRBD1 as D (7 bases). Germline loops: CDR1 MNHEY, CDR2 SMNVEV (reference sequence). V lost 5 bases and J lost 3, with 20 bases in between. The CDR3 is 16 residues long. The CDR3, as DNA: TGTGCCAGCAGTATACGACGCGGGACAGTTAACTACGAGCAGTACTTC. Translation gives CASSIRRGTVNYEQYF.

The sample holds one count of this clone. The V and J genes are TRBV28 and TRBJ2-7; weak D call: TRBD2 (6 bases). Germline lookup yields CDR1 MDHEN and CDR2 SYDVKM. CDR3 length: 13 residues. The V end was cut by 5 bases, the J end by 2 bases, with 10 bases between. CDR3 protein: CASSPGDTYEQYF. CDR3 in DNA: TGTGCCAGCAGTCCGGGGGATACCTACGAGCAGTACTTC.

The CDR3 loop reads CASSLSGEKLFF. The DNA of the CDR3 is TGTGCCAGCAGCTTAAGTGGCGAAAAACTGTTTTTT. The V call is TRBV7-8, the J call TRBJ1-4; unclear D gene. Germline-derived CDR1 and CDR2 are SGHVS and FQNEAQ. The CDR3 runs 12 residues. With 2 bases removed from V and 8 bases from J, the gap between germline ends came to 6 bases.

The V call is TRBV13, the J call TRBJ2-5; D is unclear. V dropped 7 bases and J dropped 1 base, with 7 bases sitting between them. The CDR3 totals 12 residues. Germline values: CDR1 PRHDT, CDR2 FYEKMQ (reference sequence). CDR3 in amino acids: CASTTGQETQYF. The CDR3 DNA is TGTGCCAGCACCACGGGCCAAGAGACCCAGTACTTC. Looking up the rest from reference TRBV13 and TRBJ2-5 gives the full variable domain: AAGVIQSPRHLIKEKRETATLKCYPIPRHDTVYWYQQGPGQDPQFLISFYEKMQSDKGSIPDRFSAQQFSDYHSELNMSSLELGDSALYFCASTTGQETQYFGPGTRLLVL.

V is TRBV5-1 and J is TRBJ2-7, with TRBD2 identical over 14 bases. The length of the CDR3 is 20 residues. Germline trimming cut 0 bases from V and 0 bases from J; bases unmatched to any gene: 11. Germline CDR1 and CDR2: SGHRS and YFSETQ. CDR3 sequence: CASSLATGTSGSRSSYEQYF. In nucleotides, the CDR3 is TGCGCCAGCAGCTTGGCCACCGGGACTAGCGGGAGTAGGAGCTCCTACGAGCAGTACTTC.

Here the CDR3 reads CASSQSCEASNQPQHF. In DNA, the CDR3 is TGCGCCAGCAGTCAATCATGCGAGGCCAGCAATCAGCCCCAGCATTTT. V is TRBV23-1 and J is TRBJ1-5; D is undetermined. TRBV23-1 is an ORF for which the function is uncertain. Trimming took 0 bases from V and 1 from J, leaving 10 bases between them. The CDR3 is made up of 16 amino acids.

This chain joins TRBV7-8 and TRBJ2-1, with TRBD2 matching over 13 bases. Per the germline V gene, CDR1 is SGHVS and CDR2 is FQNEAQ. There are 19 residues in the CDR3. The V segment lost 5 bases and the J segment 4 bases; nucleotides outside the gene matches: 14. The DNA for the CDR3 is TGTGCCAGCAGCGCTCCGGGACTAGCGGGACCCCATCTTTACAATGAGCAGTTCTTC. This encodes CASSAPGLAGPHLYNEQFF.

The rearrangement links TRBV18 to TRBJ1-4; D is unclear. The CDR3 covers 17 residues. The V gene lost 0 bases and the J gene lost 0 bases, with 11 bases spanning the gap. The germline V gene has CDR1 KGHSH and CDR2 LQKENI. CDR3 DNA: TGTGCCAGCTCACCACCGGTTCACAGCTCAACTAATGAAAAACTGTTTTTT. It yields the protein CASSPPVHSSTNEKLFF.

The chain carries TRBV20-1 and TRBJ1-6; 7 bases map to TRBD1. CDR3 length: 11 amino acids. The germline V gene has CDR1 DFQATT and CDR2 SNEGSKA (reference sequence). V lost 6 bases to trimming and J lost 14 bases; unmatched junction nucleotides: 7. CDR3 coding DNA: TGCAGTGCGATGGACAGGCTAACCCTCCACTTT. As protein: CSAMDRLTLHF.

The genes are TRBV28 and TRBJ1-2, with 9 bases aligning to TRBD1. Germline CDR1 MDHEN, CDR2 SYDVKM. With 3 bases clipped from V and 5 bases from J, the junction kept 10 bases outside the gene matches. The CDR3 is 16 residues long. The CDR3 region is CASSFAQGANQYGYTF. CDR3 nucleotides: TGTGCCAGCAGTTTCGCACAGGGGGCCAACCAATATGGCTACACCTTC.

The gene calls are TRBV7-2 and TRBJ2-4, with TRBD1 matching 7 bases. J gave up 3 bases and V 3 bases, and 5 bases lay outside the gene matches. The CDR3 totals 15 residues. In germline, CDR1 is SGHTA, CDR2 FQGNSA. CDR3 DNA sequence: TGTGCCAGCAGCTTGGCAGGGGGAAGCAAAAACATTCAGTACTTC. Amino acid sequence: CASSLAGGSKNIQYF.

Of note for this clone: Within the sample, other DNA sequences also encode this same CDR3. The CDR3 is CSVEDLIGGCYEQYF. The CDR3 nucleotides read TGCAGCGTTGAAGATCTTATCGGGGGGTGCTACGAGCAGTACTTC. The chain combines TRBV29-1 with TRBJ2-7; 7 nucleotides agree with TRBD2. Germline V CDR1 and CDR2: SQVTM, ANQGSEA. Losses at the gene ends were 0 bases for V and 3 bases for J; bases not matched to a gene: 8. This CDR3 contains 15 residues.

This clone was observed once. Here the CDR3 DNA reads TGTGCCAGTAGTATAGATAACGGGGACAGGGGTGAAGATACGCAGTATTTT. It specifies CASSIDNGDRGEDTQYF. The rearrangement uses TRBV19 and TRBJ2-3; 10 nucleotides align to TRBD1. This CDR3 has 17 residues. V lost 0 bases and J lost 5; bases outside the gene matches: 8. Germline loops: CDR1 LNHDA, CDR2 SQIVND (reference sequence). Based on the CDR3 plus reference TRBV19 and TRBJ2-3, the full variable domain is DGGITQSPKYLFRKEGQNVTLSCEQNLNHDAMYWYRQDPGQGLRLIYYSQIVNDFQKGDIAEGYSVSREKKESFPLTVTSAQKNPTAFYLCASSIDNGDRGEDTQYFGPGTRLTVL.

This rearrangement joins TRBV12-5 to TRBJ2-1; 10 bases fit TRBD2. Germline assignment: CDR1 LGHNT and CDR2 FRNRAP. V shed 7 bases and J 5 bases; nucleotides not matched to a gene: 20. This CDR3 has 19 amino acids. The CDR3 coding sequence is TGTGCTAGTGTGGGCTGGTCTAGCGGGAGTAGGGGGGGCCACAATGAGCAGTTCTTC. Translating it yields CASVGWSSGSRGGHNEQFF.

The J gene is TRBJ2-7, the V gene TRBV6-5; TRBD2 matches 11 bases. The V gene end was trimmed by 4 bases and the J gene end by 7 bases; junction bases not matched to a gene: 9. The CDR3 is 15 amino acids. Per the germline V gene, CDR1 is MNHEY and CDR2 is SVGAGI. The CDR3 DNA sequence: TGTGCCAGCAGTTCCCGACTAGCGGGAATTTGTGAGCAGTACTTC. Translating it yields CASSSRLAGICEQYF.

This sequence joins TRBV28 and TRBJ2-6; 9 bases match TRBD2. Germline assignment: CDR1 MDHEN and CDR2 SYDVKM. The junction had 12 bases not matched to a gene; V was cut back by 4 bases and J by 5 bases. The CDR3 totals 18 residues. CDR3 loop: CASSSQTSGPPRANVLTF. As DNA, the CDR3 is TGTGCCAGCAGTTCCCAGACTAGCGGCCCGCCCAGGGCCAACGTCCTGACTTTC.